The 26 T cell receptor beta chains in this list originate from one sample, sequenced in a study of CD4 T cells in relation to SARS-CoV-2 and coronaviruses. Unexposed donor CD4+ T cells date from about 2011-2018, before the COVID-19 pandemic. After around nine days of culture, CD4+ T cells were isolated. Antigen specificity for these receptors is unknown. Libraries were prepared by immunoSEQ multiplex PCR; TCRdb keeps only in-frame clonotypes and omits some of them. The repertoire holds 15,000 to 20,000 clones, with roughly 78% as singletons. The sequenced sample was CD4+ T cells from PBMCs, cultured in vitro. These receptors originate from a human donor in good health.

This sequence joins TRBV27 and TRBJ1-4; no clear D. This CDR3 has 15 amino acids. The germline gives CDR1 MNHEY, CDR2 SMNVEV (reference sequence). V gave up 7 bases and J gave up 6 bases, with 18 bases separating them. The DNA of the CDR3 is TGTGCCAGCACTCCCTCTCCCCTCGGGCATGAAAAACTGTTTTTT. Protein product: CASTPSPLGHEKLFF.

The CDR3 region is CASSHAGGRYEQYF. CDR3 DNA: TGTGCCAGCAGCCATGCAGGGGGCCGGTACGAGCAGTACTTC. The rearrangement uses TRBV3-1 (or the pseudogene TRBV3-2) and TRBJ2-7, with 8 bases lining up with TRBD1. The CDR3 contains 14 residues. Germline-derived CDR1 and CDR2 are LGHDT and YNNKEL (reference sequence). Unmatched junction bases numbered 5, after V lost 3 bases and J lost 4 bases.

By sample share, this clone is hyperexpanded (1% or more). The gene calls are TRBV7-2 and TRBJ2-3; D remains ambiguous. The V end lost 5 bases, the J end lost 2 bases, and 5 bases lay between the germline ends. This CDR3 is 12 amino acids long. Germline CDR1 and CDR2: SGHTA and FQGNSA. CDR3: CASSAYTDTQYF. CDR3 in DNA: TGTGCCAGCAGCGCCTACACAGATACGCAGTATTTT.

By sample fraction, this clone is medium-sized (0.01 to 0.1%). The genes are TRBV5-1 and TRBJ2-3, with D maybe TRBD2 (6 bases). Germline V gene sequence: CDR1 SGHRS, CDR2 YFSETQ. The CDR3 is 15 amino acids. Trimming left V 2 bases short and J 5 bases short, with 15 bases between. The CDR3 DNA reads as TGCGCCAGCAGCTTACCGGGACTGACCGGAGATACGCAGTATTTT. Translating it yields CASSLPGLTGDTQYF.

This chain joins TRBV4-1 and TRBJ1-5; a possible D gene is TRBD1 (6 bases). The CDR3 consists of 16 residues. Trimming pared 0 bases from V and 3 bases from J, leaving 12 bases between. Germline V CDR1 and CDR2: MGHRA, YSYEKL. This CDR3 reads CASSQDHNRDNQPQHF. Here the CDR3 DNA reads TGCGCCAGCAGCCAAGATCATAACAGGGACAATCAGCCCCAGCATTTT.

The rearrangement links TRBV3-1 (or the pseudogene TRBV3-2) to TRBJ1-2; D call uncertain. The V end was cut by 1 base, the J end by 0 bases, with 12 bases between. Germline loops: CDR1 LGHDT, CDR2 YNNKEL (reference sequence). This CDR3 has 16 residues. The CDR3 loop is CASSQGPGSSNYGYTF. The CDR3 DNA reads as TGTGCCAGCAGCCAAGGGCCCGGCAGTTCTAACTATGGCTACACCTTC.

The CDR3: CASSTRGYEQYF. CDR3 DNA: TGTGCCAGCAGTACCAGGGGTTACGAGCAGTACTTC. V usage is TRBV28 and J usage is TRBJ2-7; possibly TRBD1 for D (6 bases). This CDR3 region has 12 residues. V gave up 5 bases and J gave up 4 bases, with 9 bases separating them. Germline V lookup: CDR1 MDHEN, CDR2 SYDVKM.

This chain uses TRBV28 with TRBJ1-2, with D possibly TRBD1 on 6 matching bases. This CDR3 region has 12 residues. Germline lookup yields CDR1 MDHEN and CDR2 SYDVKM. V lost 6 bases and J lost 4, with 9 bases in between. The CDR3, as DNA: TGTGCCAGCAGACCGACAGGCTATGGCTACACCTTC. It encodes CASRPTGYGYTF.

The chain has TRBV21-1 and TRBJ2-3. TRBV21-1 has pseudogene status. The CDR3 extends over 18 amino acids. CDR3: CASSKQKKARRSTDTQYF. CDR3 bases: TGTGCCAGCAGCAAACAGAAAAAGGCCAGGAGAAGCACAGATACGCAGTATTTT.

The V and J genes are TRBV30 and TRBJ2-3; D remains ambiguous. V was cut by 2 bases and J by 0 bases, with 3 bases left in between. The CDR3 sequence is 12 residues long. Per the germline V gene, CDR1 is GTSNPN and CDR2 is SVGIG (reference sequence). In DNA, the CDR3 is TGTGCCTGGAGTCCCAGCACAGATACGCAGTATTTT. The encoded protein is CAWSPSTDTQYF.

This clone was counted a single time. The rearrangement uses TRBV7-9 and TRBJ2-7; D tentatively reads TRBD1 or TRBD2 (5 bases each). Germline assignment: CDR1 SEHNR and CDR2 FQNEAQ (reference sequence). Trimming pared 0 bases from V and 4 bases from J, leaving 10 bases between. The CDR3 totals 14 residues. The CDR3 region has the DNA TGTGCCAGCAGCTTAGCTCGGGGCTATTACGAGCAGTACTTC. Translated, it gives CASSLARGYYEQYF.

The CDR3 protein is CASGLVISFSANTGELFF. In DNA, the CDR3 is TGTGCTAGTGGTTTGGTAATTAGTTTTTCGGCGAACACCGGGGAGCTGTTTTTT. The J gene is TRBJ2-2, the V gene TRBV12-5; D gene ambiguous. The germline V gene has CDR1 LGHNT and CDR2 FRNRAP. V was clipped by 0 bases and J by 0 bases, with 14 bases between them. This CDR3 has 18 residues.

This chain links TRBV9 with TRBJ2-2; D not resolved. Trimming stripped 0 bases from V and 0 bases from J, with 6 bases between. The CDR3 length is 15 residues. Looked up from germline, CDR1 is SGDLS and CDR2 is YYNGEE. CDR3: CASSVGSSNTGELFF. CDR3 DNA sequence: TGTGCCAGCAGCGTAGGTAGCTCGAACACCGGGGAGCTGTTTTTT.

V gene TRBV15 combines with J gene TRBJ1-1; D call uncertain. V was clipped by 0 bases and J by 2 bases, with 7 bases between them. This CDR3 has 14 amino acids. From germline, CDR1 is LNHNV and CDR2 YYDKDF (reference sequence). The chain's CDR3 is CATSRDRLNTEAFF. DNA of the CDR3: TGTGCCACCAGCAGAGATCGATTAAACACTGAAGCTTTCTTT.

The rearrangement links TRBV27 to TRBJ1-2, with 7 positions matching TRBD1. This CDR3 has 12 residues. The trim removed 7 bases at V and 10 bases at J, leaving 9 bases unmatched. Germline V gene lookup returns CDR1 MNHEY and CDR2 SMNVEV (reference sequence). The CDR3 DNA sequence: TGTGCCAGCACCATCTCGGGACAGCCCTACACCTTC. Protein: CASTISGQPYTF.

This clone was seen just once. This chain uses TRBV5-1 with TRBJ1-4; the D is unclear. Germline V gene data show CDR1 as SGHRS and CDR2 as YFSETQ. The CDR3 loop spans 16 amino acids. Trimming left V 0 bases short and J 5 bases short, with 14 bases between. Written as DNA, the CDR3 is TGCGCCAGCAGCTTGGCGGAAGGAACAATGAATGAAAAACTGTTTTTT. Amino acid sequence: CASSLAEGTMNEKLFF.

J is TRBJ2-4 and V is TRBV19, with D tentatively TRBD1 (8 bases). There are 17 residues in the CDR3. Deletions cut 3 bases from V and 3 bases from J, with 18 bases between. Germline V gene sequence: CDR1 LNHDA, CDR2 SQIVND (reference sequence). As DNA, the CDR3 is TGTGCCAGTAGTATCCGGACAGGGACTATAGGCAAAAACATTCAGTACTTC. Its protein is CASSIRTGTIGKNIQYF. Filled out from reference TRBV19 and TRBJ2-4, the complete variable domain reads DGGITQSPKYLFRKEGQNVTLSCEQNLNHDAMYWYRQDPGQGLRLIYYSQIVNDFQKGDIAEGYSVSREKKESFPLTVTSAQKNPTAFYLCASSIRTGTIGKNIQYFGAGTRLSVL.

This clone was found once. The chain carries TRBV5-6 and TRBJ2-5, with D uncertain. This CDR3 has 16 amino acids. Germline V gives CDR1 SGHDT, CDR2 YYEEEE. Trimming took off 4 bases at V and 7 bases at J, with 23 bases between the two ends. The DNA for the CDR3 is TGTGCCAGCAGCCGCGATGGGGTAAACCTTCGTGGGACCCAGTACTTC. It yields the protein CASSRDGVNLRGTQYF.

The CDR3 DNA sequence: TGTGCCAGCTCACCGGCGGGGGCGAATGGCTACACCTTC. Translated: CASSPAGANGYTF. This chain joins TRBV18 and TRBJ1-2; perhaps TRBD1 as D (6 bases). This CDR3 contains 13 residues. Germline loops: CDR1 KGHSH, CDR2 LQKENI. V lost 3 bases, J lost 6 bases, and 11 bases lay in between.

The genes are TRBV15 and TRBJ2-7; no clear D gene. The length of the CDR3 is 13 residues. With 3 bases removed from V and 2 bases from J, the gap between germline ends came to 8 bases. Germline lookup yields CDR1 LNHNV and CDR2 YYDKDF (reference sequence). CDR3 sequence (DNA): TGTGCCACCAGCAGCGACGTACCCTACGAGCAGTACTTC. Its translation: CATSSDVPYEQYF.

V and J are TRBV18 and TRBJ2-1; D possibly matches TRBD1 or TRBD2 (5 bases each). V lost 3 bases and J lost 8, with 11 bases in between. CDR1 is KGHSH and CDR2 is LQKENI in the germline V gene. CDR3 length: 13 residues. CDR3 amino acids: CASSPLRGHEQFF. The DNA of the CDR3 is TGTGCCAGCTCACCGTTGAGGGGCCATGAGCAGTTCTTC.

The V gene is TRBV29-1, the J gene TRBJ2-1; a weak D match, TRBD2 (6 bases). This CDR3 is built from 12 residues. Germline CDR1 and CDR2: SQVTM and ANQGSEA. The CDR3 coding sequence is TGCACCACAACCGGGGGCTACAATGAGCAGTTCTTC. Its translation: CTTTGGYNEQFF.

The chain recombines TRBV5-1 with TRBJ2-7, with D perhaps being TRBD1 or TRBD2 (5 bases each). Germline V gene sequence: CDR1 SGHRS, CDR2 YFSETQ. The CDR3 contains 13 residues. The V end was cut by 0 bases, the J end by 6 bases, with 10 bases between. This CDR3 reads CASSLVIGGEQYF. In DNA, the CDR3 is TGCGCCAGCAGCTTGGTAATTGGGGGCGAGCAGTACTTC. Full variable domain (remainder filled in from reference TRBV5-1 and TRBJ2-7): KAGVTQTPRYLIKTRGQQVTLSCSPISGHRSVSWYQQTPGQGLQFLFEYFSETQRNKGNFPGRFSGRQFSNSRSEMNVSTLELGDSALYLCASSLVIGGEQYFGPGTRLTVT.

The CDR3 DNA sequence: TGCAGCGTTGAACAGGGGAACTATGGCTACACCTTC. Amino acid sequence: CSVEQGNYGYTF. V is TRBV29-1 and J is TRBJ1-2, with a possible D match to TRBD1 (6 bases). The V end lost 2 bases, the J end lost 2 bases, and 6 bases lay between the germline ends. There are 12 residues in the CDR3. From germline, CDR1 is SQVTM and CDR2 ANQGSEA.

J is TRBJ1-2 and V is TRBV15; possibly TRBD1 for D (5 bases). Germline V gives CDR1 LNHNV, CDR2 YYDKDF (reference sequence). Trimming removed 4 bases from V and 4 bases from J, with 13 bases in between. There are 14 residues in the CDR3. The CDR3 nucleotides read TGTGCCACCAGCACATTTCGGGGCCTCTATGGCTACACCTTC. Translated: CATSTFRGLYGYTF.

This chain joins TRBV5-1 and TRBJ1-1; 7 nucleotides line up with TRBD1. The CDR3 is made up of 15 amino acids. V shed 0 bases, J shed 4 bases, and the junction held 6 bases outside the gene matches. Germline loops: CDR1 SGHRS, CDR2 YFSETQ. The chain's CDR3 is CASSLGGGEGTEAFF. The CDR3, as DNA: TGCGCCAGCAGCTTGGGAGGGGGCGAGGGCACTGAAGCTTTCTTT.